This T cell receptor beta chain was recorded in a study of blood T cell repertoires in COVID-19. This CDR3 has 13 residues. Germline V CDR1 and CDR2: MDHEN, SYDVKM. V dropped 2 bases and J dropped 5 bases, with 9 bases sitting between them. Assay used: immunoSEQ multiplex PCR; TCRdb lists only in-frame clones, some missing. The sample has a few hundred thousand clones; over 75% are singletons. The source material was peripheral blood. The TCR originated in a man in his fifties with COVID-19, enrolled during active disease. The chain couples TRBV28 to TRBJ1-1, with D possibly TRBD1 on 6 matching bases. The CDR3 DNA follows: TGTGCCAGCAGTTTACCGACAGGAACTGAAGCTTTCTTT. Its translation: CASSLPTGTEAFF. Full variable domain (outside the CDR3, taken from reference TRBV28 and TRBJ1-1): DVKVTQSSRYLVKRTGEKVFLECVQDMDHENMFWYRQDPGLGLRLIYFSYDVKMKEKGDIPEGYSVSREKKERFSLILESASTNQTSMYLCASSLPTGTEAFFGQGTRLTVV.